This T cell receptor beta chain was documented in a study of graft-versus-host responses after intestinal transplantation (dated by TCRdb to the early 2020s). Broadly, across the study: Multivisceral, liver-intestinal, or isolated intestinal transplants were received by the recipients. Anti-thymocyte globulin induction was given to all recipients, followed by maintenance tacrolimus and steroids for around three years. After intestinal transplantation, graft-versus-host and host-versus-graft alloreactive T cell clones were followed in the graft, circulation and bone marrow using bulk TCR-beta CDR3 sequencing. To identify alloreactive clones, pre-transplant mixed lymphocyte reaction products were sequenced and then compared with unstimulated pre-transplant donor and recipient T cells. The cohort enrolled 24 intestinal transplant recipients, one of whom was a retransplant, and a few patients without pretransplant specimens were excluded. A peak of at least 4% donor T cells among recipient peripheral blood mononuclear cells was the definition used for donor T cell macrochimerism. Samples from three later patients were sequenced in-house on an Illumina MiSeq with MiXCR processing rather than by the commercial service. Summary of the overall study and its limitations: In patients with donor T cell macrochimerism, the allografts had high GvH to HvG T cell clonal ratios. Early after transplant, declines in HvG clones were associated with peak levels of circulating GvH clones. The relatively low number and heterogeneity of intestinal transplant patients limited the conclusions. GvH clones were found in recipient bone marrow, and some of the GvH clones appeared earlier in ileal mucosa or blood, which is consistent with an intestinal mucosal origin.

Remarks on this clone: No cognate antigen has been identified for it. Qualities for individual bases were not recorded, and no much larger clone is one base off.

Taken from cysteine to phenylalanine, the CDR3 has 12 residues. Only the CDR3 DNA stays, 36 bases, in frame from base 1. In the germline V gene (reference sequence), CDR1 corresponds to SEHNR and CDR2 to FQNEAQ. Cut back by 5 bases and 5 bases, the V and J ends lie 7 bases apart. The time point label, read with the paper, signifies: cells obtained before transplantation from donor or recipient. CD3+CD4+ and CD3+CD8+ populations were FACS-sorted from unstimulated pre-transplant donor and recipient cells taken from spleen or lymph nodes. Libraries were constructed by the immunoSEQ multiplex PCR assay. In most patients, genomic DNA was isolated using the Qiagen DNeasy Blood and Tissue Kit and sent frozen to Adaptive Biotechnologies for TCR sequencing. Adaptive Biotechnologies carried out high-throughput TCR-beta CDR3 sequencing of genomic DNA for most patients. On the authors' methods: TCR sequencing data for 15 to 20 patients were retrieved from Adaptive's ImmunoSEQ software; a few other patients were processed with MiXCR and VDJtools. To correct CD4 versus CD8 sorting errors, any sequence found in both subsets at a frequency ratio below 5:1 was removed. Because the origin of CDR3 nucleotide sequences shared between donor and recipient could not be assigned, those sequences were removed. To be classed as alloreactive, a clone needed at least 2-fold expansion over unstimulated cells and a minimum CFSE-low frequency of 0.002% (template counts) or 0.001% (read counts). A clone was considered mappable if detected in the sequenced pre-transplant spleen, lymph node, or MLR CFSE-low populations of the donor or recipient. The cumulative frequency of alloreactive clones was calculated as a percentage of all sequences, weighted by copy number. TCRdb carries this immuneACCESS record with in-frame sequences only. Its versions omit some clonotypes, under half of them owing to an unresolved V gene in the studies checked, with the rest unexplained. D and trimming were read from the DNA, whereas the V and J calls and clone size are those reported in that table. The sample table contains over 90,000 clones; only one count was recorded for 91% of them. The ten biggest clones cover nearly 0.5% of the sample.

Specimen: unstimulated CD8+ T cells sorted from spleen or lymph node cells, collected before intestinal transplant. The receptor was isolated from a human donor who received an intestinal transplant. The V and J segments used are TRBV7-9 and TRBJ2-1, with an unclear D gene assignment. Here is the DNA: TGTGCCAGCAGCCCTAGTAACAATGAGCAGTTCTTC. Its protein reads: CASSPSNNEQFF.